Following are 8 T cell receptor beta chains from one sample sequenced in a study of cytomegalovirus exposure and HLA in healthy donors (dated by TCRdb to 2017 to 2019). Library preparation used the immunoSEQ multiplex PCR assay. A mixture of 60 forward primers for TCR Vbeta segments and 13 reverse primers for TCR Jbeta segments was used in the multiplex PCR. TCRdb took over this immuneACCESS table, retaining in-frame rearrangements with V and J assigned. Such tables are incomplete; in checked studies, under half of the missing clones stem from an unresolved V gene, and the remainder is unexplained. This sample holds approximately 150,000 clones; roughly 80% were observed only once. Of the sample, 2.9% falls within the top ten clones. Sequencing was carried out using PBMCs. Source of these receptors: a young woman in good health and CMV-seronegative.

This sequence joins TRBV10-3 and TRBJ2-7; TRBD1 agrees at 9 bases. V shed 9 bases and J 5 bases; nucleotides not matched to a gene: 11. The CDR3 length is 14 residues. Germline V gene data show CDR1 as ENHRY and CDR2 as SYGVKD. The CDR3 sequence is CAMGTGSPLHEQYF. In nucleotides, the CDR3 is TGTGCCATGGGGACAGGGTCCCCCCTACACGAGCAGTACTTC.

The CDR3, as DNA: TGTGCCAGCAGCGCGGGGGGCCACGCCAACAATGAGCAGTTCTTC. Protein product: CASSAGGHANNEQFF. The chain is built from TRBV2 and TRBJ2-1, with TRBD2 matching 8 bases. Germline lookup yields CDR1 SNHLY and CDR2 FYNNEI. Trimming took 6 bases from V and 5 from J; bases not matched to a gene: 9. This CDR3 has 15 amino acids.

V is TRBV4-2 and J is TRBJ2-3; 14 nucleotides agree with TRBD2. The length of the CDR3 is 20 residues. Germline V CDR1 and CDR2: LGHNA, YNFKEQ. Trimming cost V 3 bases and J 2 bases; bases outside gene matches: 13. CDR3 sequence: CASSQEPGLAGEENTDTQYF. The CDR3, as DNA: TGTGCCAGCAGCCAGGAGCCGGGACTAGCGGGGGAAGAAAACACAGATACGCAGTATTTT.

The chain couples TRBV19 to TRBJ2-1; 12 bases fit TRBD2. Germline V gene lookup returns CDR1 LNHDA and CDR2 SQIVND (reference sequence). V lost 2 bases to trimming and J lost 2 bases; unmatched junction nucleotides: 7. This CDR3 is built from 18 residues. The CDR3 coding sequence is TGTGCCAGTAGTATAAGATTGGGACTAGCGGGCCCCTACAATGAGCAGTTCTTC. Its protein product is CASSIRLGLAGPYNEQFF.

This clone was detected once. This rearrangement joins TRBV15 to TRBJ2-5, with 10 bases aligning to TRBD2. The J call is in doubt because the DNA end fits TRBJ2-7 better. In germline, CDR1 is LNHNV, CDR2 YYDKDF (reference sequence). The CDR3 is 14 residues long. In nucleotides, the CDR3 is TGTGCCACCAGCAGACCTAGCGGGAGTAACGAGCAGTACTTC. Encoded protein: CATSRPSGSNEQYF.

The chain carries TRBV6-6 and TRBJ2-4, with 7 bases identical to TRBD2. The ends lost 6 bases at V and 9 bases at J; junction bases unmatched: 11. CDR3 length equals 14 residues. The V gene's germline CDR1 is MNHNY and CDR2 SVGAGI (reference sequence). In nucleotides, the CDR3 is TGTGCCAGCAGCCAAGCGGGGTCAGGAGCCATTCAGTACTTC. This sequence encodes CASSQAGSGAIQYF.

V gene TRBV7-6 combines with J gene TRBJ2-7, with a weak D call TRBD2 (5 bases). Per the germline V gene, CDR1 is SGHVS and CDR2 is FNYEAQ. The CDR3 is 18 residues long. V dropped 1 base and J dropped 4 bases, with 23 bases sitting between them. The CDR3 region is CASSLGRRFRSRTYEQYF. The CDR3 DNA reads TGTGCCAGCAGCTTAGGGCGGAGGTTCCGGTCCAGGACGTACGAGCAGTACTTC.

This rearrangement joins TRBV4-3 to TRBJ2-7; D remains ambiguous. CDR3 length equals 13 residues. The ends were cut back, 1 base at V and 4 bases at J, with 8 bases in the middle. CDR1 is LGHNA and CDR2 is YSLEER in the germline V gene. The CDR3 sequence is CASSQALNYEQYF. The CDR3 coding sequence is TGCGCCAGCAGCCAAGCCTTAAATTACGAGCAGTACTTC.